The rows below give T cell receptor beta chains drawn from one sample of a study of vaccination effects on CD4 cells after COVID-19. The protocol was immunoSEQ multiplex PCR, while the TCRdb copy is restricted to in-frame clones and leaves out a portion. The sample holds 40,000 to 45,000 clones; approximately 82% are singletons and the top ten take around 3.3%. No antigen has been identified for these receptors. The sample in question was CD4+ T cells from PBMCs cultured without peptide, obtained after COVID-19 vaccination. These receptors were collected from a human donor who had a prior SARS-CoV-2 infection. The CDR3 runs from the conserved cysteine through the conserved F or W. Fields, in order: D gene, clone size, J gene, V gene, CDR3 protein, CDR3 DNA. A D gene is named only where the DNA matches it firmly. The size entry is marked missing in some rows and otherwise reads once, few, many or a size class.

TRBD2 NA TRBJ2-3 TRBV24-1 CATSDPTSGGQTDTQYF TGTGCCACCAGTGACCCCACTAGCGGGGGGCAAACAGATACGCAGTATTTT
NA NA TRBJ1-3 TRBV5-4 CASSLPSADSTIYF TGTGCCAGCAGCTTGCCCTCGGCAGACAGCACCATATATTTT
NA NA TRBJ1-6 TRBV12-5 CASGSDSHNSPLHF TGTGCTAGTGGTTCGGACAGCCATAATTCACCCCTCCACTTT
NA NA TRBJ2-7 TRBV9 CASSVEAGTSYEQYF TGTGCCAGCAGCGTAGAAGCCGGGACTTCCTACGAGCAGTACTTC
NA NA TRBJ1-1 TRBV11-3 CASSLGQVPTEAFF TGTGCCAGCAGCTTAGGTCAAGTCCCAACTGAAGCTTTCTTT
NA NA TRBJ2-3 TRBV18 CASSPERFTDTQYF TGTGCCAGCTCACCTGAACGGTTCACAGATACGCAGTATTTT
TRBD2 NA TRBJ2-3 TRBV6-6 CASSYAASGATDTQYF TGTGCCAGCAGTTACGCTGCTAGCGGGGCCACAGATACGCAGTATTTT
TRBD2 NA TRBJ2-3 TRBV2 CASMKLAGGLTDTQYF TGTGCCAGCATGAAGTTAGCGGGAGGACTAACAGATACGCAGTATTTT
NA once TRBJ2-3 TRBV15 CATSRDVFADTDTQYF TGTGCCACCAGCAGAGACGTATTCGCGGACACAGATACGCAGTATTTT
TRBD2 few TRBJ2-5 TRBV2 CASNRLAGAEETQYF TGTGCCAGCAATCGACTAGCGGGAGCCGAAGAGACCCAGTACTTC
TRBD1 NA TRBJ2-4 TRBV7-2 CASSSTGTVLGIQYF TGTGCCAGCAGCTCCACCGGGACAGTACTTGGCATTCAGTACTTC
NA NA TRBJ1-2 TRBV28 CASSLVGRDLYGYTF TGTGCCAGCAGTTTAGTAGGCAGGGACCTGTATGGCTACACCTTC
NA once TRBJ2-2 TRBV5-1 CASSLTRNTGELFF TGCGCCAGCAGCCTGACACGGAACACCGGGGAGCTGTTTTTT
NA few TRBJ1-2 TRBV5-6 CASSLGSSYGYTF TGTGCCAGCAGCTTGGGGTCGTCTTATGGCTACACCTTC
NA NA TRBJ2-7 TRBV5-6 CASSPYNRGHEQYF TGTGCCAGCAGCCCATATAATCGGGGGCACGAGCAGTACTTC
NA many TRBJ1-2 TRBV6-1 CASSEYGGGGYTF TGTGCCAGCAGTGAATACGGGGGCGGGGGCTACACCTTC
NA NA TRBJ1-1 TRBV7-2 CASTPSGWNTEAFF TGTGCCAGCACCCCATCTGGGTGGAACACTGAAGCTTTCTTT
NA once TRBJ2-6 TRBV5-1 CASSLVVSGANVLTF TGCGCCAGCAGCTTGGTAGTCTCTGGGGCCAACGTCCTGACTTTC
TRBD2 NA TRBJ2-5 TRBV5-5 CASSKADSGGTQETQYF TGTGCCAGCAGCAAAGCCGATAGCGGGGGGACCCAAGAGACCCAGTACTTC
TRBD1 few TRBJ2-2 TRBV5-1 CASSQTGQGTGELFF TGCGCCAGCAGCCAGACGGGACAGGGGACCGGGGAGCTGTTTTTT
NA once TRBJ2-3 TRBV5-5 CASSLSGADTQYF TGTGCCAGCAGCTTGTCGGGGGCAGATACGCAGTATTTT
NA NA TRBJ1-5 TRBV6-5 CASAGVFFGNQPQHF NA
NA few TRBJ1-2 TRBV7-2 CASSNRVSSPAYGYTF TGTGCCAGCAGCAACAGGGTATCGTCCCCAGCATATGGCTACACCTTC
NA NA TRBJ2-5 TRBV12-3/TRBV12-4 CASSGNKETQYF TGTGCCAGCAGTGGAAATAAAGAGACCCAGTACTTC
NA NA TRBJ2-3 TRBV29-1 CSVLQGIPGTDTQYF TGCAGCGTGCTACAGGGCATCCCTGGCACAGATACGCAGTATTTT
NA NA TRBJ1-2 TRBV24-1 CATSDTGTTPWHGYTF TGTGCCACCAGTGATACCGGGACAACCCCCTGGCATGGCTACACCTTC
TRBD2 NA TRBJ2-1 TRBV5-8 CASSFWLAGGAGDEQFF TGTGCCAGCAGCTTTTGGCTAGCGGGAGGTGCGGGTGATGAGCAGTTCTTC
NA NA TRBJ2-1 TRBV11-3 CASSLGAGGFNEQFF TGTGCCAGCAGCTTAGGAGCTGGGGGTTTCAATGAGCAGTTCTTC
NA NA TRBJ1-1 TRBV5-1 CASSWLGGNTEAFF TGCGCCAGCAGCTGGCTCGGGGGGAACACTGAAGCTTTCTTT
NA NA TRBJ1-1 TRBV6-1 CASSEGQVTEAFF TGTGCCAGCAGTGAGGGACAAGTTACTGAAGCTTTCTTT
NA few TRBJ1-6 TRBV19 CASKLSRARNSPLHF TGTGCCAGTAAACTCTCCAGGGCAAGGAATTCACCCCTCCACTTT
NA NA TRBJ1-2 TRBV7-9 CASSQAWLYGYTF TGTGCCAGCAGCCAGGCATGGCTCTATGGCTACACCTTC
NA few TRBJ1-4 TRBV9 CASSLEQGNEKLFF TGTGCCAGCAGCCTGGAGCAGGGAAATGAAAAACTGTTTTTT
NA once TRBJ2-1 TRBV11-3 CASSQRGLGGSEQFF TGTGCCAGCAGCCAGAGAGGGTTAGGAGGGTCAGAGCAGTTCTTC
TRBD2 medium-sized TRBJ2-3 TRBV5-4 CASSLGLAGSTDTQYF TGTGCCAGCAGCTTGGGCCTAGCGGGGTCCACAGATACGCAGTATTTT
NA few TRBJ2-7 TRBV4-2 CASSQNRDTSYEQYF TGTGCCAGCAGCCAAAACCGGGACACATCTTACGAGCAGTACTTC
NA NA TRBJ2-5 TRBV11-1 CASSSYYRDMETQYF TGTGCCAGCAGCTCCTACTACAGGGATATGGAGACCCAGTACTTC
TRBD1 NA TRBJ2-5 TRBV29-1 CSGGQGAETQYF TGCAGCGGGGGACAGGGGGCGGAGACCCAGTACTTC
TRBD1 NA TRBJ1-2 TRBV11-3 CASSLDWDSGYTF TGTGCCAGCAGCTTAGATTGGGACAGTGGCTACACCTTC
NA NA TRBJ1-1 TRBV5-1 CASSLASMNTEAFF TGCGCCAGCAGCTTGGCGAGTATGAACACTGAAGCTTTCTTT
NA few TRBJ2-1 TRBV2 CASSTTRGGSYNEQFF TGTGCCAGCAGTACGACTCGAGGGGGCTCCTACAATGAGCAGTTCTTC